The clone carrying this T cell receptor (beta chain) has at least ten counts. Its target is not known. These data belong to a study of type 1 regulatory T cells. Across the whole study: An in vitro protocol generated T-allo10, a Tr1-enriched, alloantigen-specific CD4 T cell product. Study-wide results and caveats: Tr1 cells had a more restricted TCR repertoire than non-Tr1 cells.

Trimming cost V 1 base and J 6 bases, with 16 bases left between them. Germline V gives CDR1 DFQATT, CDR2 SNEGSKA (reference sequence). The CDR3 covers 15 residues. TCRdb fed the reads into MiXCR, producing one record per CDR3 protein. The top ten clones hold around 8% of a sample with roughly 40,000 distinct CDR3 sequences, about 12% of them seen once. This rearrangement joins TRBV20-1 to TRBJ1-5; tentative D call: TRBD1 (5 bases). This sequence was found in a human donor in good health. Sequencing input: cultured non-Tr1 T cells, either the whole culture or a sorted T cell fraction (not recorded which). The CDR3 DNA reads TGCAGTGCTAGAGGGGGGGGAGGAATGGGTCAGCCCCAGCATTTT. Protein product: CSARGGGGMGQPQHF.